This T cell receptor (beta chain) originates from a study of cytomegalovirus exposure and HLA in healthy donors. Study-wide points: Later analysis found that TCR beta chains associated with HLA were more clonally expanded than other, equally common chains. Reportedly, a later analysis found an Asian-associated ancestry cluster had fewer N-insertions than the roughly 700-donor mean. What TCR beta sequences reportedly achieved was accurate prediction of HLA-A and HLA-B alleles in most subjects. The authors assumed roughly uniform sequencing depth across donors for presence/absence analyses.

Unmatched junction bases numbered 5, after V lost 0 bases and J lost 8 bases. The CDR3 runs to 14 residues. Germline V gives CDR1 SGHKS, CDR2 YYEKEE (reference sequence). A remark on this clone: No antigen is known for it.

It was with 60 Vbeta and 13 Jbeta primers that the PCR ran. The protocol was immunoSEQ multiplex PCR, while the TCRdb copy is restricted to in-frame clones and leaves out a portion. Of 130,000 to 150,000 clones listed, approximately 80% are singletons. The rearrangement links TRBV5-5 to TRBJ1-5; TRBD1 matches at 7 bases. What was sequenced was PBMCs. The TCR sequence derives from a male donor in good health and CMV-seronegative. CDR3 coding DNA: TGTGCCAGCAGCTTGGAGGCAGGGGGGAAGCCCCAGCATTTT. Amino acid sequence: CASSLEAGGKPQHF.